Listed below are T cell receptor beta chains from one sample, sequenced in a study of blood T cell repertoires in COVID-19. This table comes from immunoSEQ multiplex PCR, and its TCRdb copy is limited to in-frame clones, with some not included. Among around 480,000 clones listed, approximately 88% were seen once. The sequenced sample was peripheral blood. Receptors were obtained from a woman aged 45 to 65 with COVID-19, enrolled during active disease. The conserved cysteine and the conserved F or W are not part of the CDR3 here. A D gene is named only where the DNA matches it firmly. A row's size may be missing; if present it is once, few, many or a size class.

CDR3	V	size	D
SVNTGGDEQF	TRBV29-1	-	TRBD1
ASSSAWTGSADYGYT	TRBV11-2	-	TRBD1
ASSRVVPGAGSNYGYT	TRBV18	-	-
ASGILDSYEQY	TRBV2	once	-
ASSVRDRDSGNTIY	TRBV4-1	few	TRBD1
ASSRDRSTEMDTEAF	TRBV5-4	-	TRBD1
ASSPRTSGSYEQY	TRBV5-4	-	TRBD2
ASSGDRGRAEQF	TRBV11-3	-	TRBD1
AWSVRSRSGLF	TRBV30	-	-
ASSSRDRGTGELF	TRBV28	-	TRBD1
ASGLVKATFFEDTQY	TRBV12-5	-	-
ASYRGPGNTEAF	TRBV19	-	TRBD1
ASSQEGTAAYEQY	TRBV3-1/TRBV3-2	-	TRBD1
ASSGIAGGIQY	TRBV7-3	-	TRBD2
ASIHRGGQRAGELF	TRBV7-3	-	TRBD1
ASSTQSSGGYNEQF	TRBV5-1	-	TRBD2
ASSLGRQY	TRBV2	-	-
ASRAQPGVIYTGELF	TRBV11-2	-	-
SAPYNTEAF	TRBV20-1	-	-
ASKGDSNTQY	TRBV2	-	-
ASSEQGFEQF	TRBV6-1	-	-
ASSPDSGTAIQY	TRBV18	-	TRBD1
AWSAGAPFPEQY	TRBV30	-	-
ASSPDGGGFYNSPLH	TRBV5-4	-	-